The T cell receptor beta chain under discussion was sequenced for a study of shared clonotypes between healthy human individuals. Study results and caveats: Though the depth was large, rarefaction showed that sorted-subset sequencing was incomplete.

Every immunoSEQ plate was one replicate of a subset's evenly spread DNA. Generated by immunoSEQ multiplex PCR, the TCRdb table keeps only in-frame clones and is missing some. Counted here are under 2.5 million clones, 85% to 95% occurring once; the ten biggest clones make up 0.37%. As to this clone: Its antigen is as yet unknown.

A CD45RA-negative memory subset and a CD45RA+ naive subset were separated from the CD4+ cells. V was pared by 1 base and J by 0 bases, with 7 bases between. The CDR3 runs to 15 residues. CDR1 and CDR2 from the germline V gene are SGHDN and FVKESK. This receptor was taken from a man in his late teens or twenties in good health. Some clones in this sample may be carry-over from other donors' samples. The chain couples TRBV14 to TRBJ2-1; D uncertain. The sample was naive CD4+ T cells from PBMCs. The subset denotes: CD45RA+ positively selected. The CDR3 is CASSQVLLSYNEQFF. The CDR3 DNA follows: TGTGCCAGCAGCCAAGTTCTACTCTCCTACAATGAGCAGTTCTTC. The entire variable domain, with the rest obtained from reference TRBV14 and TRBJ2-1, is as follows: EAGVTQFPSHSVIEKGQTVTLRCDPISGHDNLYWYRRVMGKEIKFLLHFVKESKQDESGMPNNRFLAERTGGTYSTLKVQPAELEDSGVYFCASSQVLLSYNEQFFGPGTRLTVL.